The 27 T cell receptor beta chains in this list originate from one sample, sequenced in a study of shared clonotypes between healthy human individuals (dated by TCRdb to about 2020). For the CD8 naive samples, CD45RO-negative cells were positively selected for CCR7, yielding a CD45RA+CCR7+ population from which TemRA cells were excluded. The library was produced with the immunoSEQ multiplex PCR assay. In TCRdb, the immuneACCESS table is reduced to in-frame sequences with V and J assigned. These tables do not hold every clone; where another copy was compared, an unresolved V gene accounts for under half, and the others remain unexplained. The sample records around 2,000,000 clones, about 95% of which are singletons. Of the sample, around 1% falls within the top ten clones. Sequencing input: naive CD8+ T cells sorted from blood. This specimen's cell subset or site label, interpreted: CD45RA+CCR7+. The receptors were sampled from a man between 18 and 29 years old in good health.

The gene calls are TRBV5-6 and TRBJ1-4; TRBD1 matches at 9 bases. J gave up 8 bases and V 4 bases, and 9 bases lay outside the gene matches. Germline-derived CDR1 and CDR2 are SGHDT and YYEEEE. The length of the CDR3 is 15 residues. CDR3 bases: TGTGCCAGCAGCCCCGGGACAGGGAGCAGAGAAAAACTGTTTTTT. It encodes CASSPGTGSREKLFF.

In its sample, this clone was seen once. The chain carries TRBV28 and TRBJ2-7, with D possibly matching TRBD2 (6 bases). V was cut by 7 bases and J by 6 bases, with 19 bases left in between. Germline lookup yields CDR1 MDHEN and CDR2 SYDVKM. CDR3 size: 14 residues. This chain's CDR3 is CASTLRQRVLEQYF. The CDR3 DNA sequence: TGTGCCAGCACCCTGAGGCAGCGGGTTCTCGAGCAGTACTTC.

V is TRBV7-9 and J is TRBJ2-3, with TRBD2 matching 7 bases. The CDR3 length is 14 residues. Looked up from germline, CDR1 is SEHNR and CDR2 is FQNEAQ (reference sequence). V was clipped by 5 bases and J by 6 bases; unmatched bases: 8. The CDR3 here is CASSKEGGVDTQYF. In DNA form, the CDR3 reads TGTGCCAGCAGCAAAGAGGGAGGGGTGGATACGCAGTATTTT.

A word on this clone: Distinct nucleotide sequences in the sample also encode this CDR3. The chain joins TRBV11-2 to TRBJ2-7; the D gene is possibly TRBD1 (5 bases). V lost 2 bases, J lost 5 bases, and 7 bases lay in between. The CDR3 consists of 12 residues. In germline, CDR1 is SGHAT, CDR2 FQNNGV. CDR3 bases: TGTGCCAGCAGCTTACTGGGGCACGAGCAGTACTTC. It codes for CASSLLGHEQYF.

This chain uses TRBV4-1 with TRBJ1-4, with TRBD1 as a possible D gene (5 bases). The CDR3 contains 17 residues. Germline values: CDR1 MGHRA, CDR2 YSYEKL. Trimming shortened V by 0 bases and J by 5 bases, and 16 bases separated the two germline ends. The CDR3 DNA follows: TGCGCCAGCAGCCAAGATAATTCGGCAGGGAAGAATGAAAAACTGTTTTTT. Its protein is CASSQDNSAGKNEKLFF.

The V gene is TRBV4-3, the J gene TRBJ2-7, with TRBD2 matching 7 bases. Unmatched junction bases numbered 18, after V lost 3 bases and J lost 4 bases. Germline CDR1 LGHNA, CDR2 YSLEER. CDR3 size: 18 residues. The CDR3 region is CASSHSKPGWEGRYEQYF. The CDR3 coding sequence is TGCGCCAGCAGCCATTCCAAGCCAGGTTGGGAGGGCCGATACGAGCAGTACTTC.

V is TRBV6-5 and J is TRBJ1-2; possibly TRBD1 for D (5 bases). This CDR3 has 16 amino acids. Trimming removed 0 bases at V and 1 base at J, with 12 bases between. Germline V gene data show CDR1 as MNHEY and CDR2 as SVGAGI. In nucleotides, the CDR3 is TGTGCCAGCAGTTACTCGTCAGGACACCTTAACTATGGCTACACCTTC. Translated: CASSYSSGHLNYGYTF.

The rearrangement uses TRBV19 and TRBJ2-7, with TRBD1 matching over 9 bases. The trim removed 5 bases at V and 3 bases at J, leaving 8 bases unmatched. CDR1 is LNHDA, CDR2 SQIVND, per germline (reference sequence). There are 15 residues in the CDR3. The CDR3 here is CASSLHRGQGYEQYF. In DNA form, the CDR3 reads TGTGCCAGTAGTCTTCACAGGGGGCAAGGCTACGAGCAGTACTTC.

As for this clone: The sample carries other DNA sequences with the same CDR3. The chain has TRBV9 and TRBJ2-1, with TRBD2 matching 14 bases. Losses at the gene ends were 2 bases for V and 3 bases for J; bases not matched to a gene: 1. The CDR3 loop spans 16 amino acids. Germline V CDR1 and CDR2: SGDLS, YYNGEE. In nucleotides, the CDR3 is TGTGCCAGCAGCGTGGGACTAGCGGGAGTCTACAATGAGCAGTTCTTC. Its translation is CASSVGLAGVYNEQFF. The full variable domain, with the rest looked up from reference TRBV9 and TRBJ2-1, is DSGVTQTPKHLITATGQRVTLRCSPRSGDLSVYWYQQSLDQGLQFLIQYYNGEERAKGNILERFSAQQFPDLHSELNLSSLELGDSALYFCASSVGLAGVYNEQFFGPGTRLTVL.

The rearrangement links TRBV14 to TRBJ2-7; 7 positions agree with TRBD1. This CDR3 contains 13 residues. The germline V gene has CDR1 SGHDN and CDR2 FVKESK. Trimming cost V 0 bases and J 9 bases; bases outside gene matches: 5. In DNA form, the CDR3 reads TGTGCCAGCAGCCAAGATGCAGGGGGTGGGCAGTACTTC. Translated: CASSQDAGGGQYF.

The count of this clone is one. This sequence joins TRBV6-1 and TRBJ1-5; 8 positions match TRBD1. V dropped 10 bases and J dropped 8; count of bases not matched to a gene: 16. The CDR3 runs to 15 residues. CDR1 and CDR2 from the germline V gene are MNHNS and SASEGT. CDR3 amino acids: CATQPMTGEYEPQHF. The CDR3 nucleotides are TGTGCCACCCAGCCGATGACAGGGGAGTATGAGCCCCAGCATTTT.

The rearrangement joins TRBV28 to TRBJ2-7; 7 positions match TRBD1. V lost 3 bases and J lost 4; bases outside the gene matches: 6. Germline CDR1 MDHEN, CDR2 SYDVKM. This CDR3 spans 14 amino acids. CDR3 nucleotide sequence: TGTGCCAGCAGTTTCTTCGACAGGGTTTACGAGCAGTACTTC. Translating it yields CASSFFDRVYEQYF. Variable domain in full (rest from reference TRBV28 and TRBJ2-7): DVKVTQSSRYLVKRTGEKVFLECVQDMDHENMFWYRQDPGLGLRLIYFSYDVKMKEKGDIPEGYSVSREKKERFSLILESASTNQTSMYLCASSFFDRVYEQYFGPGTRLTVT.

This chain joins TRBV11-2 and TRBJ1-2; a weak D match, TRBD1 (5 bases). This CDR3 spans 15 amino acids. Trimming left V 10 bases short and J 5 bases short, with 23 bases between. Germline V gene lookup returns CDR1 SGHAT and CDR2 FQNNGV. CDR3 DNA: TGTGCCATCCTTACCCTGGACATGGAGGGTTATGGCTACACCTTC. This gives the protein CAILTLDMEGYGYTF.

V usage is TRBV27 and J usage is TRBJ2-5, with a tentative D call TRBD2 (5 bases). The V gene's germline CDR1 is MNHEY and CDR2 SMNVEV (reference sequence). The CDR3 consists of 13 residues. V lost 6 bases and J lost 3, with 11 bases in between. CDR3 nucleotides: TGTGCCAGCAGCATAGCGTTGGAAGAGACCCAGTACTTC. Its protein product is CASSIALEETQYF.

The V gene is TRBV10-2, the J gene TRBJ1-6; tentatively, D is TRBD1 (5 bases). The germline V gene encodes CDR1 WSHSY and CDR2 SAAADI. V was clipped by 10 bases and J by 0 bases, with 19 bases between them. The CDR3 length is 17 residues. The CDR3 is CATKEDTSSSYNSPLHF. The CDR3 region has the DNA TGCGCCACCAAAGAGGACACCTCGAGCTCCTATAATTCACCCCTCCACTTT.

A single count supports this clone. The gene calls are TRBV27 and TRBJ1-3, with 8 bases identical to TRBD1. V lost 6 bases to trimming and J lost 2 bases; unmatched junction nucleotides: 6. The germline gives CDR1 MNHEY, CDR2 SMNVEV (reference sequence). The CDR3 covers 15 residues. The CDR3 sequence: CASRKVQGAGNTIYF. CDR3 DNA sequence: TGTGCCAGCAGGAAAGTACAGGGGGCTGGAAACACCATATATTTT.

Of note for this clone: Different DNA sequences within this sample yield the same CDR3. The chain has TRBV5-6 and TRBJ2-7; no firm D call. Trimming pared 1 base from V and 6 bases from J, leaving 8 bases between. Germline values: CDR1 SGHDT, CDR2 YYEEEE. The CDR3 contains 12 residues. The CDR3 loop reads CASSLWTGEQYF. In DNA form, the CDR3 reads TGTGCCAGCAGCTTGTGGACGGGCGAGCAGTACTTC.

The chain employs TRBV7-3 and TRBJ2-3; D ambiguous. Trimming stripped 3 bases from V and 3 bases from J, with 7 bases between. Per germline, CDR1 SGHTA and CDR2 FQGTGA. This CDR3 has 13 amino acids. CDR3 sequence (DNA): TGTGCCAGCAGCTTCAGTACAACAGATACGCAGTATTTT. Translation gives CASSFSTTDTQYF.

Notes on this clone: At one boundary the junction diverges from the germline segment, which might be a read error. At the DNA level, this CDR3 is encoded by other sequences in the same sample as well. The chain employs TRBV28 and TRBJ1-1; D is unclear. The length of the CDR3 is 11 residues. Germline CDR1 MDHEN, CDR2 SYDVKM. The chain's CDR3 is CASSLNSEAFF. CDR3 in DNA: TGTGCCAGCAGCCTGAACAGTGAAGCTTTCTTT.

The J gene is TRBJ2-7, the V gene TRBV4-3; tentative D call: TRBD2 (7 bases). The CDR3 runs to 15 residues. The V end was cut by 1 base, the J end by 1 base, with 11 bases between. Germline-derived CDR1 and CDR2 are LGHNA and YSLEER. CDR3 sequence: CASSQVGGPSYEQYF. The CDR3 DNA follows: TGCGCCAGCAGCCAAGTCGGGGGGCCATCCTACGAGCAGTACTTC.

V usage is TRBV5-6 and J usage is TRBJ2-7; D uncertain. Germline V gene data show CDR1 as SGHDT and CDR2 as YYEEEE. V was shortened by 5 bases and J by 2 bases, with 14 bases between the two germline ends. The length of the CDR3 is 14 residues. The CDR3 spells CASSPETPPYEQYF. CDR3 nucleotide sequence: TGTGCCAGCAGTCCCGAGACCCCCCCCTACGAGCAGTACTTC.

To note about this clone: The same CDR3 also results from other DNA sequences found in this sample. The rearrangement links TRBV4-1 to TRBJ2-2; D gene uncertain. V lost 4 bases to trimming and J lost 3 bases, with 6 bases between them. This CDR3 is built from 13 residues. The germline gives CDR1 MGHRA, CDR2 YSYEKL. Written as DNA, the CDR3 is TGCGCCAGCAGCCCGAGACACACCGGGGAGCTGTTTTTT. It codes for CASSPRHTGELFF.

This chain connects TRBV27 to TRBJ2-5; 10 bases agree with TRBD1. The tail of the sequence fits TRBJ2-7 better, so the J call may be wrong. The CDR3 length is 14 residues. From germline, CDR1 is MNHEY and CDR2 SMNVEV (reference sequence). This CDR3 is CASSDRGLSYEQYF. The CDR3 DNA sequence: TGTGCCAGCAGCGACAGGGGGCTTTCTTACGAGCAGTACTTC.

This clone was recorded only once. The V and J genes are TRBV13 and TRBJ2-2; 10 bases line up with TRBD2. CDR1 PRHDT and CDR2 FYEKMQ come from the germline V gene (reference sequence). This CDR3 comprises 14 residues. The J segment lost 5 bases and the V segment lost 6 bases, leaving 3 bases of the junction unmatched. The CDR3: CASRSGRATGELFF. The CDR3 DNA follows: TGTGCCAGCAGGAGCGGGAGGGCAACCGGGGAGCTGTTTTTT. The full variable domain, its missing parts supplied by reference TRBV13 and TRBJ2-2, is AAGVIQSPRHLIKEKRETATLKCYPIPRHDTVYWYQQGPGQDPQFLISFYEKMQSDKGSIPDRFSAQQFSDYHSELNMSSLELGDSALYFCASRSGRATGELFFGEGSRLTVL.

CDR3 bases: TGTGCCAGCAGCACCCAGACAGGAATCTCTGGAAACACCATATATTTT. This sequence encodes CASSTQTGISGNTIYF. The rearrangement links TRBV5-5 to TRBJ1-3; TRBD1 might be the D (6 bases). Germline V gives CDR1 SGHKS, CDR2 YYEKEE (reference sequence). CDR3 length: 16 amino acids. V gave up 4 bases and J gave up 0 bases, with 14 bases separating them.

A remark on this clone: One junction end disagrees with the germline gene, perhaps due to a read error. V and J are TRBV7-7 and TRBJ2-2, with D unresolved. Germline V lookup: CDR1 SSHAT, CDR2 FNYEAQ (reference sequence). The CDR3 loop spans 18 amino acids. CDR3 sequence (DNA): TGTGCTAGCAGCTTAGCAAGATTGAGCCAAACGGGCACCGGGGAGCTGTTTTTT. Translation gives CASSLARLSQTGTGELFF.

The genes are TRBV4-1 and TRBJ2-7, with TRBD2 as a possible D gene (5 bases). CDR3 length: 16 residues. Trimming shortened V by 0 bases and J by 0 bases, and 12 bases separated the two germline ends. Looked up from germline, CDR1 is MGHRA and CDR2 is YSYEKL. The CDR3 spells CASSQEEDNFSYEQYF. The DNA of the CDR3 is TGCGCCAGCAGCCAAGAGGAGGATAACTTCTCCTACGAGCAGTACTTC.